The clone carrying this T cell receptor (beta chain) was picked up one time. As yet, its antigen is unknown. The data originate from a study of graft-versus-host responses after intestinal transplantation. Across the whole study: Multivisceral, liver-intestinal, or isolated intestinal transplants were received by the recipients. Every transplant recipient was induced with anti-thymocyte globulin, then maintained on tacrolimus and steroids for two to three years. General study findings and limits: Researchers found peak circulating GvH clone levels linked to early post-transplant HvG declines. Across patients carrying graft-donor T cell macrochimerism, allografts held high graft-versus-host to host-versus-graft clonal ratios.

Generated by immunoSEQ multiplex PCR, the TCRdb table keeps only in-frame clones and is missing some. The table shows around 97,000 clones, with 80% to 95% occurring only once. Trimming cost V 0 bases and J 1 base, with 11 bases left between them. This CDR3 is built from 16 residues. The germline V gene has CDR1 MNHEY and CDR2 SVGAGI. This receptor was taken from a human donor who received an intestinal transplant. The rearrangement links TRBV6-5 to TRBJ2-3; possibly TRBD1 for D (6 bases). The sequences come from unstimulated CD8+ T cells sorted from spleen or lymph node cells, collected before intestinal transplant. The CDR3: CASSYSGAWGTDTQYF. The CDR3 nucleotides are TGTGCCAGCAGTTACTCGGGGGCATGGGGCACAGATACGCAGTATTTT.